This T cell receptor beta chain was sequenced in a study of identifying expanded T cells in peripheral blood. Profiling relied on immunoSEQ multiplex PCR, and the TCRdb table lists in-frame clones only, not all of them. The table records around 100,000 clones, about 91% of them present only once. Broader study findings: Across healthy donors, higher total template counts meant significantly greater approximately two-week count variance.

Concerning this clone itself: The antigen remains unidentified.

During the collection period, no donor immune events like infections were recorded. Between the trimmed V and J ends, which lost 5 bases and 2 bases, there was a span of 14 bases. CDR1 is SGDLS, CDR2 YYNGEE, per germline. CDR3 length: 14 amino acids. The gene calls are TRBV9 and TRBJ2-7; the D gene is possibly TRBD1 (6 bases). The specimen was blood. The clonotype originates from a person between 18 and 69 years old in good health. The CDR3: CASSTGTQAYEQYF. The CDR3 bases are TGTGCCAGCAGTACCGGGACACAAGCCTACGAGCAGTACTTC.